This entry lists 18 T cell receptor beta chains sequenced from one sample in a study of cytomegalovirus exposure and HLA in healthy donors. The PCR contained 60 Vbeta and 13 Jbeta primers. Using immunoSEQ multiplex PCR, the repertoire was profiled, and TCRdb retains in-frame clones only, with some absent. The sample records roughly 70,000 clones, 74% being singletons. Source material: PBMCs. The receptors stem from a human donor in good health.

The chain couples TRBV18 to TRBJ1-5, with D possibly matching TRBD1 (6 bases). Germline V lookup: CDR1 KGHSH, CDR2 LQKENI. The CDR3 runs 16 residues. The V and J ends lost 3 bases and 3 bases respectively, with 15 bases between them. This CDR3 is CASSPAGQGNNQPQHF. The CDR3 DNA reads TGTGCCAGCTCACCCGCTGGGCAGGGGAACAATCAGCCCCAGCATTTT.

The chain carries TRBV5-1 and TRBJ2-7, with TRBD1 identical over 9 bases. This CDR3 comprises 16 residues. CDR1 SGHRS and CDR2 YFSETQ come from the germline V gene. Trimming removed 1 base from V and 0 bases from J; junction bases left unmatched: 5. The chain's CDR3 is CASSLPTGGSSYEQYF. Written as DNA, the CDR3 is TGCGCCAGCAGCTTGCCGACAGGGGGATCCTCCTACGAGCAGTACTTC.

The chain couples TRBV27 to TRBJ1-1; 9 bases fit TRBD1. The CDR3 runs to 14 residues. The V and J ends lost 6 bases and 8 bases, in that order; junction bases with no gene match: 10. Germline CDR1 is MNHEY and CDR2 is SMNVEV (reference sequence). The CDR3 nucleotides read TGTGCCAGCAGCCGGGACAGGGATTTTATGGAAGCTTTCTTT. Translating it yields CASSRDRDFMEAFF.

This clone was seen a handful of times. The CDR3 protein is CAFLGRDRGGEQYF. The DNA for the CDR3 is TGTGCCTTCCTCGGCCGGGACAGGGGTGGCGAGCAGTACTTC. The chain links TRBV30 to TRBJ2-7, with 10 bases aligning to TRBD1. The length of the CDR3 is 14 residues. Germline loops: CDR1 GTSNPN, CDR2 SVGIG (reference sequence). The ends lost 7 bases at V and 6 bases at J; junction bases unmatched: 12.

This sequence joins TRBV11-2 and TRBJ2-6; weak D call: TRBD2 (5 bases). V lost 2 bases and J 2 bases, leaving 7 bases between the germline ends. Per germline, CDR1 SGHAT and CDR2 FQNNGV. This CDR3 contains 15 residues. CDR3 bases: TGTGCCAGCAGCTTACACGGGGCTGGGGCCAACGTCCTGACTTTC. It translates to CASSLHGAGANVLTF.

The J gene is TRBJ1-5, the V gene TRBV15; the match to TRBD1 covers 9 bases. Germline V gives CDR1 LNHNV, CDR2 YYDKDF (reference sequence). The V segment lost 5 bases and the J segment 1 base; nucleotides outside the gene matches: 6. CDR3 length: 16 amino acids. The CDR3 loop reads CATSRGQGMSNQPQHF. For the CDR3, the DNA is TGTGCCACCAGCCGGGGACAGGGAATGAGCAATCAGCCCCAGCATTTT.

The chain employs TRBV5-1 and TRBJ2-3, with 8 positions matching TRBD1. The CDR3 consists of 15 residues. The germline gives CDR1 SGHRS, CDR2 YFSETQ. V shed 4 bases and J 0 bases; nucleotides not matched to a gene: 4. The CDR3 DNA is TGCGCCAGCAGCCCAGGACAGGGTAGCACAGATACGCAGTATTTT. Translation gives CASSPGQGSTDTQYF.

V and J are TRBV5-4 and TRBJ2-1, with 7 nucleotides matching TRBD2. The CDR3 totals 14 residues. V shed 2 bases and J 8 bases; nucleotides not matched to a gene: 7. The V gene's germline CDR1 is SGHNT and CDR2 YYREEE (reference sequence). The CDR3 DNA is TGTGCCAGCAGCTTTGGAGGGAGGGCCGATGAGCAGTTCTTC. This translates into CASSFGGRADEQFF. The variable domain in full, with the rest retrieved from reference TRBV5-4 and TRBJ2-1, is ETGVTQSPTHLIKTRGQQVTLRCSSQSGHNTVSWYQQALGQGPQFIFQYYREEENGRGNFPPRFSGLQFPNYSSELNVNALELDDSALYLCASSFGGRADEQFFGPGTRLTVL.

This chain links TRBV7-6 with TRBJ2-3; tentative D call: TRBD2 (5 bases). This CDR3 is built from 15 residues. V lost 3 bases and J lost 4, with 14 bases in between. Germline values: CDR1 SGHVS, CDR2 FNYEAQ. CDR3 residues: CASSFLDGNADTQYF. DNA for the CDR3: TGTGCCAGCAGCTTCCTAGACGGGAATGCAGATACGCAGTATTTT.

V is TRBV19 and J is TRBJ1-5; TRBD1 might be the D (6 bases). Deletions cut 5 bases from V and 1 base from J, with 12 bases between. Germline-derived CDR1 and CDR2 are LNHDA and SQIVND (reference sequence). The CDR3 spans 15 residues. CDR3 residues: CASSPRTVSNQPQHF. The CDR3 DNA sequence: TGTGCCAGTAGTCCGCGGACAGTAAGCAATCAGCCCCAGCATTTT.

The chain recombines TRBV6-5 with TRBJ1-2, with 9 bases lining up with TRBD1. Germline V lookup: CDR1 MNHEY, CDR2 SVGAGI. With 0 bases clipped from V and 4 bases from J, the junction kept 6 bases outside the gene matches. This CDR3 spans 16 amino acids. In DNA, the CDR3 is TGTGCCAGCAGTTACTCATGGGGACAGGGACGCTATGGCTACACCTTC. It yields the protein CASSYSWGQGRYGYTF.

The gene calls are TRBV2 and TRBJ1-1, with D maybe TRBD1 (5 bases). The length of the CDR3 is 13 residues. Trimming shortened V by 5 bases and J by 4 bases, and 11 bases separated the two germline ends. Germline CDR1 reads SNHLY; CDR2 reads FYNNEI. The DNA of the CDR3 is TGTGCCAGCAGTAGGGAGGGACCCACTGAAGCTTTCTTT. Encoded protein: CASSREGPTEAFF.

This clone is a singleton in its sample. The V call is TRBV2, the J call TRBJ1-4; a possible D gene is TRBD1 (5 bases). The CDR3 contains 15 residues. Per the germline V gene, CDR1 is SNHLY and CDR2 is FYNNEI. Trimming left V 2 bases short and J 2 bases short, with 9 bases between. In DNA, the CDR3 is TGTGCCAGCAGTGAAAGGGGATCCACTAATGAAAAACTGTTTTTT. This encodes CASSERGSTNEKLFF.

The rearrangement uses TRBV4-1 and TRBJ1-5; D ambiguous. Trimming removed 1 base at V and 5 bases at J, with 12 bases between. The CDR3 has 15 residues. Germline V gives CDR1 MGHRA, CDR2 YSYEKL. CDR3 in amino acids: CASSQGWGGHQPQHF. The CDR3 nucleotides read TGCGCCAGCAGCCAAGGTTGGGGAGGGCATCAGCCCCAGCATTTT.

The chain has TRBV18 and TRBJ1-1, with D possibly matching TRBD1 (5 bases). Trimming left V 3 bases short and J 1 base short, with 9 bases between. The germline CDR1 and CDR2 sequences are KGHSH and LQKENI. CDR3 size: 14 residues. CDR3 amino acids: CASSPAGKNTEAFF. In nucleotides, the CDR3 is TGTGCCAGCTCACCGGCAGGGAAGAACACTGAAGCTTTCTTT.

The genes are TRBV29-1 and TRBJ2-3, with D tentatively TRBD2 (6 bases). The CDR3 length is 12 residues. V lost 8 bases and J 3 bases, leaving 12 bases between the germline ends. CDR1 is SQVTM and CDR2 is ANQGSEA in the germline V gene. The CDR3 is CSLREATDTQYF. CDR3 DNA: TGCAGCCTAAGGGAGGCGACAGATACGCAGTATTTT.

The V and J genes are TRBV5-1 and TRBJ1-2, with no clear D. The CDR3 has 13 residues. Trimming left V 0 bases short and J 2 bases short, with 5 bases between. Germline assignment: CDR1 SGHRS and CDR2 YFSETQ. This CDR3 reads CASSLERNYGYTF. The CDR3 bases are TGCGCCAGCAGCTTGGAACGGAACTATGGCTACACCTTC.

This rearrangement joins TRBV9 to TRBJ2-2; TRBD2 matches at 7 bases. Germline V gene lookup returns CDR1 SGDLS and CDR2 YYNGEE. The ends lost 4 bases at V and 1 base at J; junction bases unmatched: 7. The CDR3 runs to 16 residues. The CDR3 sequence: CASSPRASGNTGELFF. CDR3 nucleotides: TGTGCCAGCAGCCCCAGGGCTAGCGGGAACACCGGGGAGCTGTTTTTT.